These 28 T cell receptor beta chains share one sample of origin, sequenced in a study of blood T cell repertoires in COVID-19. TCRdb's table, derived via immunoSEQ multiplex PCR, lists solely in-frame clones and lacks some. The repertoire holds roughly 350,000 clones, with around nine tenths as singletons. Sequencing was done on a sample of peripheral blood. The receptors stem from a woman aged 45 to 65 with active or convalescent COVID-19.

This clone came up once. CDR3 DNA sequence: TGTGCCAGCAGTACTCGGGGGGGGACCGCAGATACGCAGTATTTT. Protein product: CASSTRGGTADTQYF. The J gene is TRBJ2-3, the V gene TRBV6-2 or TRBV6-3; 8 positions match TRBD2. V gave up 5 bases and J gave up 4 bases; unmatched junction bases: 8. Germline V gene lookup returns CDR1 MNHEY and CDR2 SVGEGT. The CDR3 spans 15 residues.

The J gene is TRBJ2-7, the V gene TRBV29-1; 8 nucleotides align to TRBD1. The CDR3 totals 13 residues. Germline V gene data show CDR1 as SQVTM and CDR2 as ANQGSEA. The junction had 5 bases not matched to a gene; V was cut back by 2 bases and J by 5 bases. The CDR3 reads CSVESNRGNEQYF. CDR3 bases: TGCAGCGTTGAATCAAACAGGGGGAACGAGCAGTACTTC.

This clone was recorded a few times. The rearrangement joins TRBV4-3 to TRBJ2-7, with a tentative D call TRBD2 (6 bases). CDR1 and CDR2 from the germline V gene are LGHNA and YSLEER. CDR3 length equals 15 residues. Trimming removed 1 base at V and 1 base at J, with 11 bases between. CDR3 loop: CASSQGVSGSYEQYF. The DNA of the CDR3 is TGCGCCAGCAGCCAAGGTGTTAGCGGATCCTACGAGCAGTACTTC.

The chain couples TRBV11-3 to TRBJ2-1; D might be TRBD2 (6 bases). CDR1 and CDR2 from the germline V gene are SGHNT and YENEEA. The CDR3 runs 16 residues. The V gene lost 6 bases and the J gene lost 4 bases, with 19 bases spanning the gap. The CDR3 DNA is TGTGCCAGCAGTACCCGGATTAGCGGATCGTACAATGAGCAGTTCTTC. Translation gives CASSTRISGSYNEQFF.

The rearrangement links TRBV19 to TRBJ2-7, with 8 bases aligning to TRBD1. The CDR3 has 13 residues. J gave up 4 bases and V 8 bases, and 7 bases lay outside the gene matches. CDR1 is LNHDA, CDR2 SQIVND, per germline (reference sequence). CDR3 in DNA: TGTGCCAGTCTCCGGACAGGGACGTACGAGCAGTACTTC. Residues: CASLRTGTYEQYF.

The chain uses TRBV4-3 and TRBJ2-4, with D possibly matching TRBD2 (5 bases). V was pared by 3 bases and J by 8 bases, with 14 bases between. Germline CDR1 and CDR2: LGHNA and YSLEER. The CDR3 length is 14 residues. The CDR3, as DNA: TGCGCCAGCAGCCATCGGAGCCAGAGGGACATTCAGTACTTC. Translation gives CASSHRSQRDIQYF.

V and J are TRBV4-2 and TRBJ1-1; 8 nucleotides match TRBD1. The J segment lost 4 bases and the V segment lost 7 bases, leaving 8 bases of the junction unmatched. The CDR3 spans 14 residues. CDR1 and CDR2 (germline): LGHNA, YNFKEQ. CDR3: CASTLQGGPTEAFF. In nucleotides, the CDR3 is TGTGCCAGCACCTTACAGGGGGGACCCACTGAAGCTTTCTTT.

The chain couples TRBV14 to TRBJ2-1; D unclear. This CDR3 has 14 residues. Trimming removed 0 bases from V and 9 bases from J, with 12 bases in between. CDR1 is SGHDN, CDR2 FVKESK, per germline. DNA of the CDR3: TGTGCCAGCAGCCAAGAGGTAGCAGCAGCTGAGCAGTTCTTC. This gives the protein CASSQEVAAAEQFF.

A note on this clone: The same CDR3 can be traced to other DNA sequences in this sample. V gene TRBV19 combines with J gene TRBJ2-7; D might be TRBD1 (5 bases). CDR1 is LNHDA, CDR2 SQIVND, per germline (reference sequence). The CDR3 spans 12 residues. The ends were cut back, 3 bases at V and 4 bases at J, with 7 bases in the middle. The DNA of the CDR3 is TGTGCCAGTAGTATCCCAGGGTACGAGCAGTACTTC. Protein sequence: CASSIPGYEQYF.

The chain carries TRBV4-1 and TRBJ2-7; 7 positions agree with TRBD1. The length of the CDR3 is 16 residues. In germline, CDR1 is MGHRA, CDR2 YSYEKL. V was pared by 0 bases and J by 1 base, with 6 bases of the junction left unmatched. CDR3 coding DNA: TGCGCCAGCAGCCAAGAGGAGACAGGGCAGTCCTACGAGCAGTACTTC. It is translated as CASSQEETGQSYEQYF.

The CDR3 DNA follows: TGTGCCAGCAGCCAAGTCCCAGGGAAGGACTATGGCTACACCTTC. Its translation: CASSQVPGKDYGYTF. The chain links TRBV4-2 to TRBJ1-2; a possible D gene is TRBD1 (5 bases). This CDR3 comprises 15 residues. The V end lost 1 base, the J end lost 3 bases, and 12 bases lay between the germline ends. In germline, CDR1 is LGHNA, CDR2 YNFKEQ.

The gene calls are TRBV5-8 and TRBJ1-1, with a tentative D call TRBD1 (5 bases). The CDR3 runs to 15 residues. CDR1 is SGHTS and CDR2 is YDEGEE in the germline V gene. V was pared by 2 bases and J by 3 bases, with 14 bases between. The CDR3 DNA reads TGTGCCAGCAGCTTATTAAGGGGAGGTGACACTGAAGCTTTCTTT. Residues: CASSLLRGGDTEAFF. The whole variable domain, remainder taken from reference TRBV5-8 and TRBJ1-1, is EAGVTQSPTHLIKTRGQQATLRCSPISGHTSVYWYQQALGLGLQFLLWYDEGEERNRGNFPPRFSGRQFPNYSSELNVNALELEDSALYLCASSLLRGGDTEAFFGQGTRLTVV.

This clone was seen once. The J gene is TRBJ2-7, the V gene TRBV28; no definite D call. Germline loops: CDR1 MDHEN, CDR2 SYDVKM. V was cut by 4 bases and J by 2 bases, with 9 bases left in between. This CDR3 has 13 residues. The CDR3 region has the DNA TGTGCCAGCAGTTACCGGTCGACCTACGAGCAGTACTTC. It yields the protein CASSYRSTYEQYF.

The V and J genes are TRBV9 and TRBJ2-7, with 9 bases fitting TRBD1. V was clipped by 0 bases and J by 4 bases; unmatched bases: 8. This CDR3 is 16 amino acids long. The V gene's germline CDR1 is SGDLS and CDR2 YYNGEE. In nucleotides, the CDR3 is TGTGCCAGCAGCGTAGACGCCTGGGACAGGGTTTACGAGCAGTACTTC. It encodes CASSVDAWDRVYEQYF.

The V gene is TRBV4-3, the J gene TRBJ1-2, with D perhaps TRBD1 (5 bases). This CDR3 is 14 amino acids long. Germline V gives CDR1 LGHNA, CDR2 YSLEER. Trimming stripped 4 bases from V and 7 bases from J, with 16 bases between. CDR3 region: CASSPRADALGYTF. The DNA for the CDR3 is TGCGCCAGCAGCCCCAGGGCGGACGCCCTTGGCTACACCTTC.

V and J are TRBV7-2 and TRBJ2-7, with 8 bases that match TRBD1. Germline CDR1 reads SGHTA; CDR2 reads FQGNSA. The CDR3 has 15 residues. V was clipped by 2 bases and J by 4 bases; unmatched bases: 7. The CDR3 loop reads CASSLSRGRRYEQYF. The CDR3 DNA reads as TGTGCCAGCAGCTTAAGCAGGGGGCGGAGGTACGAGCAGTACTTC.

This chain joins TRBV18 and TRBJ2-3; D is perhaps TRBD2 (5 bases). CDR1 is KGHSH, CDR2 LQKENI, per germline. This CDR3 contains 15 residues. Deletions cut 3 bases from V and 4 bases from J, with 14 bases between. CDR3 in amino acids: CASSPGGWEPDTQYF. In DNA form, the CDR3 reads TGTGCCAGCTCACCCGGAGGCTGGGAGCCAGATACGCAGTATTTT.

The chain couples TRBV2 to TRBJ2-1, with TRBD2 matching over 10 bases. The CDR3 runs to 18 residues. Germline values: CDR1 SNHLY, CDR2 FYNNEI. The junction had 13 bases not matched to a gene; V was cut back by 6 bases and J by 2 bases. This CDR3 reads CASSLASGRAFPYNEQFF. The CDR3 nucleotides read TGTGCCAGCAGCCTAGCGAGCGGGAGGGCCTTTCCCTACAATGAGCAGTTCTTC.

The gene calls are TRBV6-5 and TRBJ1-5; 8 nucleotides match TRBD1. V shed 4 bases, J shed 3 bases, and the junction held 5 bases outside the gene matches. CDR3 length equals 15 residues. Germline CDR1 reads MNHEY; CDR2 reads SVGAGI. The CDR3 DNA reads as TGTGCCAGCAGTTCCGGACAGGGCACCAATCAGCCCCAGCATTTT. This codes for CASSSGQGTNQPQHF.

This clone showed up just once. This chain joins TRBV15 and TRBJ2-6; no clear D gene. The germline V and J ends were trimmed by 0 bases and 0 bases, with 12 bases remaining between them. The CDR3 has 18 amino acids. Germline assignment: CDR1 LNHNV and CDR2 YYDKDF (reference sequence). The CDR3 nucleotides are TGTGCCACCAGCAGAGATCCGAGACTGTCCTCTGGGGCCAACGTCCTGACTTTC. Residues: CATSRDPRLSSGANVLTF. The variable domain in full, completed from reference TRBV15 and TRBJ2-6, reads DAMVIQNPRYQVTQFGKPVTLSCSQTLNHNVMYWYQQKSSQAPKLLFHYYDKDFNNEADTPDNFQSRRPNTSFCFLDIRSPGLGDTAMYLCATSRDPRLSSGANVLTFGAGSRLTVL.

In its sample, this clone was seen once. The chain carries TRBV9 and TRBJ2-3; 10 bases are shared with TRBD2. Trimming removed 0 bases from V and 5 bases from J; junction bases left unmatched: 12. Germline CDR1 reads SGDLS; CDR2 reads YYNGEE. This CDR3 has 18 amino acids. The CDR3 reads CASSVGDGSGGARDTQYF. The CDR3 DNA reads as TGTGCCAGCAGCGTAGGTGACGGGAGCGGGGGGGCAAGAGATACGCAGTATTTT.

The CDR3 coding sequence is TGTGCCCGATATAATTCTGAAAGGACAGGCGCGAATTCACCCCTCCACTTT. This codes for CARYNSERTGANSPLHF. This rearrangement joins TRBV14 to TRBJ1-6; 7 bases fit TRBD1. Unmatched junction bases numbered 20, after V lost 11 bases and J lost 7 bases. Germline V lookup: CDR1 SGHDN, CDR2 FVKESK. CDR3 length: 17 amino acids. Filled out from reference TRBV14 and TRBJ1-6, the complete variable domain reads EAGVTQFPSHSVIEKGQTVTLRCDPISGHDNLYWYRRVMGKEIKFLLHFVKESKQDESGMPNNRFLAERTGGTYSTLKVQPAELEDSGVYFCARYNSERTGANSPLHFGNGTRLTVT.

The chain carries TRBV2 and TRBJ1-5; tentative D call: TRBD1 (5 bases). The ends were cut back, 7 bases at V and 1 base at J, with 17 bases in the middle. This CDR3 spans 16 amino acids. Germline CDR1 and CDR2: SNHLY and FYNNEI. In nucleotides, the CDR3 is TGTGCCAGCACCCTGGGGGGGATTTCGAGCAATCAGCCCCAGCATTTT. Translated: CASTLGGISSNQPQHF. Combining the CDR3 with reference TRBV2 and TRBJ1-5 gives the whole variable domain EPEVTQTPSHQVTQMGQEVILRCVPISNHLYFYWYRQILGQKVEFLVSFYNNEISEKSEIFDDQFSVERPDGSNFTLKIRSTKLEDSAMYFCASTLGGISSNQPQHFGDGTRLSIL.

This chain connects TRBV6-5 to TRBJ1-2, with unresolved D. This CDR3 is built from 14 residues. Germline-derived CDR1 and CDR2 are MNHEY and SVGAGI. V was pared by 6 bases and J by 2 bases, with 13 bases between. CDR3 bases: TGTGCCAGCAGCCTAACCCGGTACAACTATGGCTACACCTTC. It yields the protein CASSLTRYNYGYTF.

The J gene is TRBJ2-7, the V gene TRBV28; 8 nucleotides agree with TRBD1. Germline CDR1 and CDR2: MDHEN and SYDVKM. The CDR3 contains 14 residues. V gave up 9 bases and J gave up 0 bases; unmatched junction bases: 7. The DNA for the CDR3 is TGTGCCAGTATCAGGGGGCGAAGCTCCTACGAGCAGTACTTC. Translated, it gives CASIRGRSSYEQYF. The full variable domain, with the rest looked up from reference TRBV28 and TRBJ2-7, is DVKVTQSSRYLVKRTGEKVFLECVQDMDHENMFWYRQDPGLGLRLIYFSYDVKMKEKGDIPEGYSVSREKKERFSLILESASTNQTSMYLCASIRGRSSYEQYFGPGTRLTVT.

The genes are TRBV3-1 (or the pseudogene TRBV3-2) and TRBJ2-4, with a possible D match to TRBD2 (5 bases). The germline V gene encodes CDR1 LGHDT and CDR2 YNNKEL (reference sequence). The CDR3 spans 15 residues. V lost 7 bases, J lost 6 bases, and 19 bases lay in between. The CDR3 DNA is TGTGCCAGCACTTTCCAGCTTTCAGGAGGAAACATTCAGTACTTC. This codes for CASTFQLSGGNIQYF.

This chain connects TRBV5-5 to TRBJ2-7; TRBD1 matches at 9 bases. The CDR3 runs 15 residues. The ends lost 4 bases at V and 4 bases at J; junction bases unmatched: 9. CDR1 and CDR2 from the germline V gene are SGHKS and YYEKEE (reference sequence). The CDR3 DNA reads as TGTGCCAGCAGCCCCCCGGGGACAGGGCGGTACGAGCAGTACTTC. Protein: CASSPPGTGRYEQYF.

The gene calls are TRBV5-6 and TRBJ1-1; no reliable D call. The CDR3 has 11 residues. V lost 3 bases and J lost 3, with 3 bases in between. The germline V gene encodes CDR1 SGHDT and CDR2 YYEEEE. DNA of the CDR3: TGTGCCAGCAGCTCATACACTGAAGCTTTCTTT. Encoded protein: CASSSYTEAFF.